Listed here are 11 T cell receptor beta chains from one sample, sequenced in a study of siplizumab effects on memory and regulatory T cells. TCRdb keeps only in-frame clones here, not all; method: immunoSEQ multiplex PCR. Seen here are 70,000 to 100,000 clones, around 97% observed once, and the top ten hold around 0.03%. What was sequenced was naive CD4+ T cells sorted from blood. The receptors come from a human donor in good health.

CDR3 sequence reads: CSGPGNYGYTF. CDR3 coding DNA: TGCAGTGGTCCAGGGAACTATGGCTACACCTTC. V gene TRBV20-1 combines with J gene TRBJ1-2, with D maybe TRBD1 (5 bases). V was shortened by 7 bases and J by 2 bases, with 8 bases between the two germline ends. This CDR3 contains 11 residues. Germline V gene lookup returns CDR1 DFQATT and CDR2 SNEGSKA (reference sequence).

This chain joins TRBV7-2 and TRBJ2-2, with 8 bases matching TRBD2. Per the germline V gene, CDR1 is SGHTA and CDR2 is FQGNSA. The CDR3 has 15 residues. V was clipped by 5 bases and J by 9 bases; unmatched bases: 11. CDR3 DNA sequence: TGTGCCAGCAGCCCTGAGGCCGGGGGGGCTTGGGAGCTGTTTTTT. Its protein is CASSPEAGGAWELFF.

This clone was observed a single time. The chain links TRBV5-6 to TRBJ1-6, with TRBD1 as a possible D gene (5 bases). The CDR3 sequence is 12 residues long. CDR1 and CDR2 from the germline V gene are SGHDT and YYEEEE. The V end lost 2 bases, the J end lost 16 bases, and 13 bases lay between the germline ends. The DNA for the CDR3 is TGTGCCAGCAGCTTCTTTGCCGGGACGCTCCACTTT. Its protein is CASSFFAGTLHF.

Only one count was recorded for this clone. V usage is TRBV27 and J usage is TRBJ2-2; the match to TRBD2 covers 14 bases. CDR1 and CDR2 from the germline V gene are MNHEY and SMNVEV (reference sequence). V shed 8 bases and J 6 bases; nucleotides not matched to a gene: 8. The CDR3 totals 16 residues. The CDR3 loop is CASCPRLAGGPGELFF. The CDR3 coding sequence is TGTGCCAGCTGCCCAAGACTAGCGGGGGGGCCCGGGGAGCTGTTTTTT.

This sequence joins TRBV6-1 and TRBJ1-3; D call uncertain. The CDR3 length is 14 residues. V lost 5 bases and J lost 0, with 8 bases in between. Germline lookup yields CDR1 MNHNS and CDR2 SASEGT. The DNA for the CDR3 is TGTGCCAGCAGTATCGGGTCCTCTGGAAACACCATATATTTT. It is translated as CASSIGSSGNTIYF.

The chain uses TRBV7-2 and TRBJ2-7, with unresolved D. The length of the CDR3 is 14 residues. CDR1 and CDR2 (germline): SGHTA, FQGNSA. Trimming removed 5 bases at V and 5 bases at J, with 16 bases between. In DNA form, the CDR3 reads TGTGCCAGCAGCCCTCCCATCAGGCAGAACGAGCAGTACTTC. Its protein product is CASSPPIRQNEQYF. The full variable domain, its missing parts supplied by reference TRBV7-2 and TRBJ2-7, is GAGVSQSPSNKVTEKGKDVELRCDPISGHTALYWYRQSLGQGLEFLIYFQGNSAPDKSGLPSDRFSAERTGGSVSTLTIQRTQQEDSAVYLCASSPPIRQNEQYFGPGTRLTVT.

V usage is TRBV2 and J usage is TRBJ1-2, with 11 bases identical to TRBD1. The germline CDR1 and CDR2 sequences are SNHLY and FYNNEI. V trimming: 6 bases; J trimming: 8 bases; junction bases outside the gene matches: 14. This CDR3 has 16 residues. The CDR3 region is CASSGQGAPRGKGYTF. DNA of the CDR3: TGTGCCAGCAGCGGACAGGGGGCCCCCCGGGGGAAGGGCTACACCTTC.

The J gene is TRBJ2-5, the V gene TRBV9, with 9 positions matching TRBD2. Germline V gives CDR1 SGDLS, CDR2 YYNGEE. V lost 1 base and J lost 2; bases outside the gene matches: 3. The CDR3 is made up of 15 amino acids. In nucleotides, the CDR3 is TGTGCCAGCAGCGTACGCGGGGGGGATCAAGAGACCCAGTACTTC. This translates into CASSVRGGDQETQYF.

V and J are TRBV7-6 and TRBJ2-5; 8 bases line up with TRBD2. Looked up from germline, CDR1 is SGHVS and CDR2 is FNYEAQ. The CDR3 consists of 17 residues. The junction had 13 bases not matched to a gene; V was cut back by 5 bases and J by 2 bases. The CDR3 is CASSPRPHGGAQETQYF. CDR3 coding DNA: TGTGCCAGCAGCCCCCGGCCCCACGGGGGGGCACAAGAGACCCAGTACTTC.

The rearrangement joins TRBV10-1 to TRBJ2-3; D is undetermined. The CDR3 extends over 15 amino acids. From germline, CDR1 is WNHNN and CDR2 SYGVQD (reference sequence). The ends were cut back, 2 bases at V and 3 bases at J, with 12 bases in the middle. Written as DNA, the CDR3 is TGCGCCAGCAGTGAGGGTAGGAAGGCTACAGATACGCAGTATTTT. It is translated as CASSEGRKATDTQYF.

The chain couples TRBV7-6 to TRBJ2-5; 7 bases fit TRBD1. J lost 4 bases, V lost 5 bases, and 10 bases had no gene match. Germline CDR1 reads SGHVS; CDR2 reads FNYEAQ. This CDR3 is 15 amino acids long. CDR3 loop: CASSRRQGEGETQYF. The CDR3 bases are TGTGCCAGCAGCAGACGACAGGGAGAAGGAGAGACCCAGTACTTC.